This paragraph covers one TCR beta chain sequence. Its antigen is not known. CDR1 is MNHEY and CDR2 is SVGAGI in the germline V gene. The CDR3 runs to 13 residues. Trimming shortened V by 2 bases and J by 6 bases, and 8 bases separated the two germline ends. The sample originates from a study of cytomegalovirus exposure and HLA in healthy donors. A multiplex PCR was run with 60 Vbeta primers and 13 Jbeta primers. The repertoire was sequenced with immunoSEQ multiplex PCR; TCRdb's copy has only in-frame clones and lacks some. The repertoire holds roughly 100,000 clones, with around 9.1% as singletons. Study-level findings and limits: Exclusion applied to some V segments, including TRBV6-2 and TRBV6-3, as they were indistinguishable. In a later analysis, across HLA loci, associated TCR counts were highest for DRB1, lowest for HLA-C.

The chain recombines TRBV6-5 with TRBJ2-1; D might be TRBD2 (5 bases). Sequencing input: PBMCs. The receptor was isolated from a man aged 40-55 years in good health and CMV-seropositive. DNA of the CDR3: TGTGCCAGCAGTTACCCAACTAGCAATGAGCAGTTCTTC. This encodes CASSYPTSNEQFF.